This TCR beta chain was observed in a study of cytomegalovirus exposure and HLA in healthy donors. Remarks on this clone: Its antigen remains unidentified.

Study conclusions and caveats: Presence/absence analysis assumed near-uniform sequencing depth across donors. Many donors shared some public TCRs, even though most TCR sequences were rare.

Primers included in the PCR were 60 Vbeta and 13 Jbeta primers. The repertoire was sequenced with immunoSEQ multiplex PCR; TCRdb's copy has only in-frame clones and lacks some. In the table there are approximately 160,000 clones, roughly two thirds of which are singletons. J was trimmed by 8 bases and V by 6 bases; bases with no gene match: 8. CDR3 size: 13 residues. In germline, CDR1 is SQVTM, CDR2 ANQGSEA. The sample consisted of PBMCs. This chain connects TRBV29-1 to TRBJ1-2, with 11 bases fitting TRBD1. The sequence was collected from a woman in her late teens or twenties in good health and CMV-seropositive. For the CDR3, the DNA is TGCAGCGTAGGACAGGGGGCGAAATGGGGCTACACCTTC. Translated, it gives CSVGQGAKWGYTF.